This TCR beta chain was recorded in a study of OX40 agonist ivuxolimab in advanced cancers. Produced via immunoSEQ multiplex PCR; TCRdb's table is partial and in-frame only. The sample has around 83,000 clones; about 88% are singletons. Germline assignment: CDR1 SNHLY and CDR2 FYNNEI. V was clipped by 4 bases and J by 6 bases, with 10 bases between them. The CDR3 spans 13 residues. This sequence joins TRBV2 and TRBJ1-3; no reliable D call. The source is an adult with an advanced solid tumor such as melanoma, head and neck, liver or kidney cancer. The sequencing here drew on CD4+ or CD8+ T cells sorted from blood, taken in a trial of the OX40 agonist ivuxolimab. The CDR3 sequence: CASSAIRLNTIYF. In DNA, the CDR3 is TGTGCCAGCAGTGCAATCCGATTAAACACCATATATTTT.